Presented here are 15 T cell receptor beta chains from one specimen sequenced in a study of post-analysis software for immune sequencing data. Their antigen targets remain unknown. Study outcomes and limitations: Patients had higher frequencies than controls of roughly five TRBV segments, including TRBV5-6, TRBV5-1 and TRBV20-1.

The TCR beta cDNA libraries carried unique molecular identifiers. A single record per CDR3 protein comes from TCRdb applying MiXCR to the PCR reads. The sample includes roughly 570,000 distinct CDR3 sequences, about a third of them seen just once. The sample comprised blood. These receptors originate from a girl aged 2-17 years with multiple sclerosis.

CDR3 protein: CASSNRDRGGGEQFF. The CDR3 bases are TGCGCCAGCAGCAACCGGGACAGGGGGGGCGGTGAGCAGTTCTTC. This rearrangement joins TRBV5-1 to TRBJ2-1, with 11 bases identical to TRBD1. Germline CDR1 is SGHRS and CDR2 is YFSETQ. The CDR3 runs to 15 residues. The ends lost 4 bases at V and 9 bases at J; junction bases unmatched: 9.

The chain recombines TRBV12-3 or TRBV12-4 with TRBJ2-5, with TRBD1 matching over 9 bases. The V and J ends lost 4 bases and 5 bases, in that order; junction bases with no gene match: 11. This CDR3 contains 16 residues. The CDR3: CASSYRDRAIRETQYF. The CDR3 bases are TGTGCCAGCAGTTACCGGGACAGGGCTATACGGGAGACCCAGTACTTC.

CDR3 sequence: CASSPGTGATDTQYF. The CDR3 DNA sequence: TGCGCCAGCAGCCCCGGGACAGGGGCTACAGATACGCAGTATTTT. The V gene is TRBV4-1, the J gene TRBJ2-3; 10 nucleotides match TRBD1. Germline CDR1 reads MGHRA; CDR2 reads YSYEKL. V lost 4 bases to trimming and J lost 3 bases; unmatched junction nucleotides: 4. CDR3 length: 15 residues.

The gene calls are TRBV7-2 and TRBJ2-7, with 8 bases fitting TRBD2. The DNA end is a closer match to TRBJ2-5, so the J assignment may be wrong. In germline, CDR1 is SGHTA, CDR2 FQGNSA. This CDR3 region has 14 residues. The DNA of the CDR3 is TGTGCCAGCAGATCCCTCGGGGGGGGAGGGACCCAGTACTTC. It specifies CASRSLGGGGTQYF.

The chain carries TRBV20-1 and TRBJ2-7, with unresolved D. V shed 6 bases and J shed 5 bases, with 14 bases lying between them. The germline CDR1 and CDR2 sequences are DFQATT and SNEGSKA (reference sequence). The CDR3 loop spans 12 amino acids. The CDR3 nucleotides are TGCAGTGCCTCGGACCCACTTGACGAGCAGTACTTC. This translates into CSASDPLDEQYF.

The J gene is TRBJ1-6, the V gene TRBV7-3; 8 bases agree with TRBD1. The CDR3 covers 16 residues. Per germline, CDR1 SGHTA and CDR2 FQGTGA. After removal of 5 bases from V and 6 bases from J, the junction contained 9 bases not matched to a gene. The CDR3: CASSRFDRGGNSPLHF. For the CDR3, the DNA is TGTGCCAGCAGCCGATTCGACAGGGGCGGTAATTCACCCCTCCACTTT.

This clonotype was counted a few times. The chain employs TRBV12-3 or TRBV12-4 and TRBJ2-7; TRBD1 might be the D (5 bases). The CDR3 contains 14 residues. The V end was cut by 3 bases, the J end by 0 bases, with 9 bases between. CDR3 protein: CASSFQGPSYEQYF. The CDR3 region has the DNA TGTGCCAGCAGTTTTCAGGGCCCCTCCTACGAGCAGTACTTC.

V gene TRBV3-1 combines with J gene TRBJ2-5; 11 bases are shared with TRBD2. Germline V lookup: CDR1 LGHDT, CDR2 YNNKEL (reference sequence). CDR3 size: 16 residues. Trimming took 4 bases from V and 4 from J; bases not matched to a gene: 8. The CDR3 loop is CASSPILAGGVETQYF. The CDR3 nucleotides are TGTGCCAGCAGCCCCATTCTAGCGGGGGGTGTAGAGACCCAGTACTTC.

This sequence joins TRBV10-3 and TRBJ1-2; 8 nucleotides agree with TRBD1. The CDR3 sequence is 13 residues long. Germline-derived CDR1 and CDR2 are ENHRY and SYGVKD. V lost 8 bases, J lost 3 bases, and 5 bases stayed unmatched. CDR3 DNA sequence: TGTGCCATCGGACTGGACAGGGACTATGGCTACACCTTC. Translating gives CAIGLDRDYGYTF.

The gene calls are TRBV20-1 and TRBJ1-2; D gene unclear. The CDR3 contains 13 residues. The germline V gene has CDR1 DFQATT and CDR2 SNEGSKA (reference sequence). Deletions cut 2 bases from V and 4 bases from J, with 11 bases between. This chain's CDR3 is CSARTLTAYGYTF. The CDR3 nucleotides read TGCAGTGCTAGAACCTTAACAGCCTATGGCTACACCTTC.

This clonotype was found many times. This chain uses TRBV6-6 with TRBJ2-5; no clear D gene. Germline CDR1 MNHNY, CDR2 SVGAGI (reference sequence). Trimming cost V 4 bases and J 5 bases, with 8 bases left between them. CDR3 length equals 12 residues. In DNA form, the CDR3 reads TGTGCCAGCAGTTCGGGTAGGGAGACCCAGTACTTC. Protein product: CASSSGRETQYF.

This clonotype has a count of ten or more. This sequence joins TRBV4-1 and TRBJ2-5, with D unclear. V dropped 1 base and J dropped 2 bases, with 5 bases sitting between them. This CDR3 is 13 amino acids long. CDR1 is MGHRA, CDR2 YSYEKL, per germline. Here the CDR3 reads CASSQGEQETQYF. In nucleotides, the CDR3 is TGCGCCAGCAGCCAAGGAGAGCAAGAGACCCAGTACTTC.

The CDR3 loop reads CSAREGGGNEQFF. In nucleotides, the CDR3 is TGCAGTGCTAGAGAGGGGGGGGGCAATGAGCAGTTCTTC. The J gene is TRBJ2-1, the V gene TRBV20-1, with 7 bases matching TRBD2. Per germline, CDR1 DFQATT and CDR2 SNEGSKA (reference sequence). CDR3 length: 13 residues. J lost 6 bases, V lost 0 bases, and 2 bases had no gene match.

V and J are TRBV5-1 and TRBJ2-5; 7 bases match TRBD1. With V trimmed by 4 bases and J by 2 bases, 5 bases remained unmatched. Germline V lookup: CDR1 SGHRS, CDR2 YFSETQ. This CDR3 is built from 14 residues. CDR3 coding DNA: TGCGCCAGCAGCCATGGACAGGTTCAAGAGACCCAGTACTTC. Translated: CASSHGQVQETQYF.

This clonotype was counted between two and nine times. This chain connects TRBV11-2 to TRBJ2-1, with TRBD2 identical over 9 bases. The CDR3 runs 21 residues. Germline values: CDR1 SGHAT, CDR2 FQNNGV. V gave up 3 bases and J gave up 0 bases; unmatched junction bases: 18. The CDR3: CASSFPKAERGVPISYNEQFF. DNA for the CDR3: TGTGCCAGCAGCTTCCCCAAGGCCGAGCGGGGGGTCCCAATCTCCTACAATGAGCAGTTCTTC.